What follows are 5 T cell receptor beta chains derived from one specimen sequenced in a study of siplizumab effects on memory and regulatory T cells. Sequencing was performed with immunoSEQ multiplex PCR; in TCRdb, only in-frame clones are kept and a portion is missing. The sample contains roughly 56,000 clones, over 85% of which appear only once. Sequencing was carried out using CD8+ T cells sorted from blood. These receptors originate from a human donor in good health.

V is TRBV28 and J is TRBJ2-7; 7 positions agree with TRBD2. CDR3 length: 16 residues. V shed 6 bases, J shed 1 base, and the junction held 12 bases outside the gene matches. Germline CDR1 and CDR2: MDHEN and SYDVKM. The CDR3 nucleotides are TGTGCCAGCAGGGATGACCGGGACTATTTATCCTACGAGCAGTACTTC. Amino acid sequence: CASRDDRDYLSYEQYF.

This clone was observed a handful of times. The chain carries TRBV6-1 and TRBJ2-6; no reliable D call. Germline loops: CDR1 MNHNS, CDR2 SASEGT. V was clipped by 3 bases and J by 0 bases, with 12 bases between them. The CDR3 is 17 residues long. The CDR3 DNA follows: TGTGCCAGCAGTGAGCCCGAGTTCGCCTCTGGGGCCAACGTCCTGACTTTC. Translation: CASSEPEFASGANVLTF.

This clone was counted once. This chain uses TRBV4-3 with TRBJ1-4, with D perhaps matching TRBD1 (6 bases). The CDR3 loop spans 15 amino acids. V lost 4 bases to trimming and J lost 3 bases, with 12 bases between them. Germline CDR1 and CDR2: LGHNA and YSLEER. The CDR3 bases are TGCGCCAGCAGCCGGCAGGGGTCGGCTAATGAAAAACTGTTTTTT. It encodes CASSRQGSANEKLFF.

In DNA form, the CDR3 reads TGTGCCAGCAGTGACGGGGACAGGGAAGAGACCCAGTACTTC. Encoded protein: CASSDGDREETQYF. The rearrangement uses TRBV6-4 and TRBJ2-5; 9 bases agree with TRBD1. This CDR3 has 14 amino acids. V dropped 2 bases and J dropped 3; count of bases not matched to a gene: 1. Germline assignment: CDR1 MRHNA and CDR2 SNTAGT.

The chain carries TRBV6-5 and TRBJ1-1; 9 bases map to TRBD1. The V and J ends lost 5 bases and 9 bases, in that order; junction bases with no gene match: 4. The germline V gene encodes CDR1 MNHEY and CDR2 SVGAGI. The length of the CDR3 is 12 residues. The CDR3 region is CASSRTGEKAFF. The CDR3 DNA follows: TGTGCCAGCAGTCGGACAGGGGAGAAAGCTTTCTTT.